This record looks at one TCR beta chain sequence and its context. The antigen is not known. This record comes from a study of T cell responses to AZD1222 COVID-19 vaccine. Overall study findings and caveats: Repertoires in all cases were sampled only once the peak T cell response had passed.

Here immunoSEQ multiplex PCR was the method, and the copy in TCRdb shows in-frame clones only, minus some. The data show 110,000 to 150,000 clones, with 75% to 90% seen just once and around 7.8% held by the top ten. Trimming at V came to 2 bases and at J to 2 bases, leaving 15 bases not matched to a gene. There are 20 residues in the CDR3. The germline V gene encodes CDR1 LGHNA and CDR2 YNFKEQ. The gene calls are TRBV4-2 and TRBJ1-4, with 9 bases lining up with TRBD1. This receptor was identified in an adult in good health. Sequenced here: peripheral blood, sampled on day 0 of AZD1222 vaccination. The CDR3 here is CASSQRPRDREWGTNEKLFF. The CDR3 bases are TGTGCCAGCAGCCAAAGACCCCGGGACAGGGAATGGGGGACTAATGAAAAACTGTTTTTT.